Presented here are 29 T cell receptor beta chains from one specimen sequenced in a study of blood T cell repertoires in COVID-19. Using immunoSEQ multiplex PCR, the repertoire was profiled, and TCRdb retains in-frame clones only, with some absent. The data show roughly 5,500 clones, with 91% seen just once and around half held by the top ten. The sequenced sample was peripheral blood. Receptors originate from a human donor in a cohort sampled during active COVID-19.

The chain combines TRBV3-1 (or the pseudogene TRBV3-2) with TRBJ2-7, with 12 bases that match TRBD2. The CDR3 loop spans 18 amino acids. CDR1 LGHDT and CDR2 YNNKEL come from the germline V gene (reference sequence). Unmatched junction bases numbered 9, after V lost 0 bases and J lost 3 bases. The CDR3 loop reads CASSQDLRETSGSYEQYF. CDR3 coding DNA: TGTGCCAGCAGCCAAGATTTAAGGGAGACTAGCGGGAGCTACGAGCAGTACTTC.

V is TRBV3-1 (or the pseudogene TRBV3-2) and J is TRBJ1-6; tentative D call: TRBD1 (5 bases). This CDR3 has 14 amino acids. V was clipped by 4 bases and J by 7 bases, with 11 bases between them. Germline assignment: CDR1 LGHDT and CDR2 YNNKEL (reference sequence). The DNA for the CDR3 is TGTGCCAGCAGCCCCCCAGGGTGGAATTCACCCCTCCACTTT. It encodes CASSPPGWNSPLHF.

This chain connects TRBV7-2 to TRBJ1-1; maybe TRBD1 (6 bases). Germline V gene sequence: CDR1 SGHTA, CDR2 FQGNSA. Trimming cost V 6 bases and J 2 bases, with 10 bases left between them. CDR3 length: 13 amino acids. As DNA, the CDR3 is TGTGCCAGCAGTTTCAGGGGTAACACTGAAGCTTTCTTT. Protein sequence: CASSFRGNTEAFF.

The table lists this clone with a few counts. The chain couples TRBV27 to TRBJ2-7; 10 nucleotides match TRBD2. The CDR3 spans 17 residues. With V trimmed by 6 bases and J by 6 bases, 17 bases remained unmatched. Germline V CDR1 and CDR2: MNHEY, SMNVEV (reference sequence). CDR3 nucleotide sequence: TGTGCCAGCAGCCCTCATTTAGGGACTAGCGTTTTTGGCGAGCAGTACTTC. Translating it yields CASSPHLGTSVFGEQYF.

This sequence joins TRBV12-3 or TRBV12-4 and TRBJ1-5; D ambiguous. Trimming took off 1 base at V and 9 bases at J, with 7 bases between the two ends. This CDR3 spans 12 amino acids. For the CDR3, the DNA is TGTGCCAGCAGTTTAGGGCAGTTGCCCCAGCATTTT. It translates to CASSLGQLPQHF.

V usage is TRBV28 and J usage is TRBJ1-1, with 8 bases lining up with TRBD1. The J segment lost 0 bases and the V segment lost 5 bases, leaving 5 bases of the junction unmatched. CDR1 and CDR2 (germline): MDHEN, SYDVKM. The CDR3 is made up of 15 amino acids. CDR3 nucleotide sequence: TGTGCCAGCAGTCCTCAGGGGGCCCTGAACACTGAAGCTTTCTTT. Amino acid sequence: CASSPQGALNTEAFF.

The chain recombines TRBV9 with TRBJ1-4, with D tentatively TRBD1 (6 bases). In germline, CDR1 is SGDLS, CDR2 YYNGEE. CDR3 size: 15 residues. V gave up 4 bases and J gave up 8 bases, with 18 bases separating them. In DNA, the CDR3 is TGTGCCAGCAGCTTGCGGGGGGCAGGATCGGAAAAACTGTTTTTT. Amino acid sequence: CASSLRGAGSEKLFF.

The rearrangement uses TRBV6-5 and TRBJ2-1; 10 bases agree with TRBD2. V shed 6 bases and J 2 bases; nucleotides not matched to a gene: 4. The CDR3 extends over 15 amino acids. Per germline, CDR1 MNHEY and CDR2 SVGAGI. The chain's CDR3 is CASRWTSGTYNEQFF. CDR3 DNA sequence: TGTGCCAGCAGGTGGACTAGCGGAACCTACAATGAGCAGTTCTTC.

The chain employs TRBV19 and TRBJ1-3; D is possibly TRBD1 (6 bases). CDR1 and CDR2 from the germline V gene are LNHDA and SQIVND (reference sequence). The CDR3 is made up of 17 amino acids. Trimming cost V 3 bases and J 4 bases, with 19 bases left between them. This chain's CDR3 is CASSIPGQRMVGNTIYF. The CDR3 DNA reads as TGTGCCAGTAGTATTCCAGGACAGCGAATGGTGGGAAACACCATATATTTT.

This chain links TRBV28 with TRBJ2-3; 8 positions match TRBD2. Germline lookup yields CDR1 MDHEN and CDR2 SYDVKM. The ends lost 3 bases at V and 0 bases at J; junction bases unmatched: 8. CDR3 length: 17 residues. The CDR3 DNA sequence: TGTGCCAGCAGTTTTACCCAGACTAGCGCCAGCACAGATACGCAGTATTTT. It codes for CASSFTQTSASTDTQYF.

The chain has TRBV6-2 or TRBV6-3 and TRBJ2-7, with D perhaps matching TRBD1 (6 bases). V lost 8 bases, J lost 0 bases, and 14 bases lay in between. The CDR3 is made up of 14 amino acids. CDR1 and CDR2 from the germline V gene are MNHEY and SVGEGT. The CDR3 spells CASGQRTDSYEQYF. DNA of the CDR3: TGTGCCAGCGGCCAAAGGACAGACTCCTACGAGCAGTACTTC.

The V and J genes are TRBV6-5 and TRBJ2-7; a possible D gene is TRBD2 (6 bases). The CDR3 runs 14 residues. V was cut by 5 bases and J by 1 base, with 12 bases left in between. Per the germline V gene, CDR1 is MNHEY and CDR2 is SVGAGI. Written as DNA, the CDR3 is TGTGCCAGCAGTCCCGGGACTGGATCCTACGAGCAGTACTTC. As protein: CASSPGTGSYEQYF.

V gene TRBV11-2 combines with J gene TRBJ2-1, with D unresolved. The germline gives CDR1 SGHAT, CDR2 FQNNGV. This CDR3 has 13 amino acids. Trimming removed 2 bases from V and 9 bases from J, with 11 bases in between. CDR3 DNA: TGTGCCAGCAGCTTAACGGTCGCAGGTGAGCAGTTCTTC. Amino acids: CASSLTVAGEQFF.

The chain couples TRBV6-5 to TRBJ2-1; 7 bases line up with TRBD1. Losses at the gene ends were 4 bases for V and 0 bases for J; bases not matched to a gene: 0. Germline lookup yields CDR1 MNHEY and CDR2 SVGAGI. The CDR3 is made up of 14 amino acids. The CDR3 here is CASSWDSSYNEQFF. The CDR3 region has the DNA TGTGCCAGCAGTTGGGACAGCTCCTACAATGAGCAGTTCTTC.

In DNA, the CDR3 is TGCGCCAGCAGCCCCCTGACAGGGGGAGATATCTATGGCTACACCTTC. Amino acid sequence: CASSPLTGGDIYGYTF. The J gene is TRBJ1-2, the V gene TRBV5-1, with 9 bases aligning to TRBD1. The length of the CDR3 is 16 residues. V shed 4 bases, J shed 4 bases, and the junction held 11 bases outside the gene matches. Germline V gene data show CDR1 as SGHRS and CDR2 as YFSETQ.

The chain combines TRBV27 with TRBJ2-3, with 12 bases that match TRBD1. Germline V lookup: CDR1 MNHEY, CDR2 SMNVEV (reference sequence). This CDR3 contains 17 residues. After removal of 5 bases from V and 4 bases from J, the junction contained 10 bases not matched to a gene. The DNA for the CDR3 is TGTGCCAGCAGTCTTGGGACAGGGGGCCGTGGGGCAGATACGCAGTATTTT. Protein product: CASSLGTGGRGADTQYF.

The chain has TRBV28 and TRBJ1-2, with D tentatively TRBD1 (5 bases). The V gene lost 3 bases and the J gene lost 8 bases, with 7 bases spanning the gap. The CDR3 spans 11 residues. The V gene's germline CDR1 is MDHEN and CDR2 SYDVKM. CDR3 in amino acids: CASSLRGGYTF. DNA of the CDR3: TGTGCCAGCAGTTTGCGGGGCGGCTACACCTTC.

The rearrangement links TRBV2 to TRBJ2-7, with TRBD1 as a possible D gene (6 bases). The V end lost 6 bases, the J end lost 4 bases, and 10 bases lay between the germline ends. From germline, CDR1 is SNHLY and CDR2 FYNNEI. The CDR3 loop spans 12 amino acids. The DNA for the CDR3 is TGTGCCAGCAGGGGGGCGAGGTACGAGCAGTACTTC. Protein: CASRGARYEQYF.

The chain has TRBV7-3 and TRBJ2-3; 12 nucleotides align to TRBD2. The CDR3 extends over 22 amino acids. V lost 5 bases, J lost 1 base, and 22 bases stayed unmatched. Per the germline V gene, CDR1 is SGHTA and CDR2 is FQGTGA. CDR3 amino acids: CASSPRSRTSGTLEKGTDTQYF. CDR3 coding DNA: TGTGCCAGCAGCCCACGGTCAAGGACTAGCGGGACCCTAGAGAAGGGCACAGATACGCAGTATTTT. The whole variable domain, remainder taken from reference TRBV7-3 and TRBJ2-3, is GAGVSQTPSNKVTEKGKYVELRCDPISGHTALYWYRQSLGQGPEFLIYFQGTGAADDSGLPNDRFFAVRPEGSVSTLKIQRTERGDSAVYLCASSPRSRTSGTLEKGTDTQYFGPGTRLTVL.

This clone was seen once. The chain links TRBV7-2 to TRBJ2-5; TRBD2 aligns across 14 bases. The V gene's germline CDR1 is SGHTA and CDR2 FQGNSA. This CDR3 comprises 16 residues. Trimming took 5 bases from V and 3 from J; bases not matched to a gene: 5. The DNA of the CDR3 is TGTGCCAGCAGCATCGGGACTAGCGGGGGTAAAGAGACCCAGTACTTC. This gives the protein CASSIGTSGGKETQYF.

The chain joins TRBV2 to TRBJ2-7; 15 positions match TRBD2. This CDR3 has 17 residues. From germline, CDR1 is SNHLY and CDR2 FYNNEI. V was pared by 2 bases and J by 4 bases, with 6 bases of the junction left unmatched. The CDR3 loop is CASSESGLAGGWYEQYF. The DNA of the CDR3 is TGTGCCAGCAGTGAAAGTGGACTAGCGGGAGGGTGGTACGAGCAGTACTTC. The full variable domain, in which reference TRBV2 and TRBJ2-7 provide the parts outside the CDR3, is EPEVTQTPSHQVTQMGQEVILRCVPISNHLYFYWYRQILGQKVEFLVSFYNNEISEKSEIFDDQFSVERPDGSNFTLKIRSTKLEDSAMYFCASSESGLAGGWYEQYFGPGTRLTVT.

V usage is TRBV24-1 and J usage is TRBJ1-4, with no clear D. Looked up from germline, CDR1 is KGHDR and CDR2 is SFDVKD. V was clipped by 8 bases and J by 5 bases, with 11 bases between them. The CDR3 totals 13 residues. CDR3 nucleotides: TGTGCCACCAACGGGTCAGACAATGAAAAACTGTTTTTT. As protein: CATNGSDNEKLFF.

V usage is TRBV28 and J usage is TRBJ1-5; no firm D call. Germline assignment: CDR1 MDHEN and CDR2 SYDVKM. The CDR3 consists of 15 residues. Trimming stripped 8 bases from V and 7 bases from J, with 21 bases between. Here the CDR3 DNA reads TGTGCCAGCCGACCCGGTGGGCAATGGAAGCAGCCCCAGCATTTT. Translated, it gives CASRPGGQWKQPQHF.

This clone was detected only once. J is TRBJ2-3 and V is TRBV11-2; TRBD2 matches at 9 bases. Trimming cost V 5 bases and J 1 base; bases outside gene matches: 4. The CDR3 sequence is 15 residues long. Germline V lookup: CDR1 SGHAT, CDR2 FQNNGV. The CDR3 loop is CASSRTSARTDTQYF. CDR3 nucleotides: TGTGCCAGCAGCAGGACTAGCGCCCGCACAGATACGCAGTATTTT.

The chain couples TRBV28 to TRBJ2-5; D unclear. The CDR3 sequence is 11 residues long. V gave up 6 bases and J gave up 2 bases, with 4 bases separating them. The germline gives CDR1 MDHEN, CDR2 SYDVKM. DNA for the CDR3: TGTGCCAGCAGCCTACAAGAGACCCAGTACTTC. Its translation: CASSLQETQYF.

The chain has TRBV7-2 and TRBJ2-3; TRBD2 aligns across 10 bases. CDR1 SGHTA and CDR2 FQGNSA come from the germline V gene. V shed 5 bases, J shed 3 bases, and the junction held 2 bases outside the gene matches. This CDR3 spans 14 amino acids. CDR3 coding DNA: TGTGCCAGCAGCCCGGGACTAGCGACAGATACGCAGTATTTT. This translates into CASSPGLATDTQYF.

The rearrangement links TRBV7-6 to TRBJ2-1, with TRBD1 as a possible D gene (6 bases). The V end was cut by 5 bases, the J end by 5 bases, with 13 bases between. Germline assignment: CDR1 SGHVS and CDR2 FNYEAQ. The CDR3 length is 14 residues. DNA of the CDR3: TGTGCCAGCAGCACAATAGGGGGAAACAATGAGCAGTTCTTC. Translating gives CASSTIGGNNEQFF.

CDR3 loop: CSVVSDTGELFF. CDR3 bases: TGCAGCGTTGTTAGCGACACCGGGGAGCTGTTTTTT. The chain has TRBV29-1 and TRBJ2-2, with D tentatively TRBD2 (5 bases). The CDR3 is made up of 12 amino acids. V lost 4 bases, J lost 3 bases, and 6 bases lay in between. CDR1 is SQVTM, CDR2 ANQGSEA, per germline.

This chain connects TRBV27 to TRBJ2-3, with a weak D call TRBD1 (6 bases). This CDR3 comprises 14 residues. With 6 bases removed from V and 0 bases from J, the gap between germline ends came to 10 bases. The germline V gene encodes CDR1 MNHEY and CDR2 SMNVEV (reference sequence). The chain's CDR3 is CASRWTVSTDTQYF. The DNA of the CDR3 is TGTGCCAGCAGATGGACAGTTAGCACAGATACGCAGTATTTT.